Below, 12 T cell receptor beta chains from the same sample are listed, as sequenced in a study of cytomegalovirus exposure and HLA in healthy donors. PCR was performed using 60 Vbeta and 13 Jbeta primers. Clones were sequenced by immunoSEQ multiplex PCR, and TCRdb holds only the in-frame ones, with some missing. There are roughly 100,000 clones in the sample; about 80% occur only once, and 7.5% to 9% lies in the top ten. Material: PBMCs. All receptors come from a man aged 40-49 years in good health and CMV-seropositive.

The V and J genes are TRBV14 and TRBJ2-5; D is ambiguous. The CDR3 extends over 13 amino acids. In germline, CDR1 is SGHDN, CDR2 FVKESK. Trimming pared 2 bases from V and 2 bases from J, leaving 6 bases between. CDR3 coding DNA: TGTGCCAGCAGCCAAAACTGGCAAGAGACCCAGTACTTC. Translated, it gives CASSQNWQETQYF. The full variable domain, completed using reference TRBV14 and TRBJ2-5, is EAGVTQFPSHSVIEKGQTVTLRCDPISGHDNLYWYRRVMGKEIKFLLHFVKESKQDESGMPNNRFLAERTGGTYSTLKVQPAELEDSGVYFCASSQNWQETQYFGPGTRLLVL.

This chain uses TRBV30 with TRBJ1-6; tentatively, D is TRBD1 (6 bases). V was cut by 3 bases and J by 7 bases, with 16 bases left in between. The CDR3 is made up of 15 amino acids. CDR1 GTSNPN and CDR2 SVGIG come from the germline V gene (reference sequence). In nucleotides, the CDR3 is TGTGCCTGGAGACCCACAGGGAGAGGAAATTCACCCCTCCACTTT. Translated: CAWRPTGRGNSPLHF.

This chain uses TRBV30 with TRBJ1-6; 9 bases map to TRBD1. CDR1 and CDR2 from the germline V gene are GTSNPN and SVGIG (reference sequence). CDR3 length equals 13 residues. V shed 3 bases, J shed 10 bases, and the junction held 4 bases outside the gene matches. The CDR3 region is CAWRGQGRSPLHF. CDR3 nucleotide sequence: TGTGCCTGGAGGGGACAGGGAAGGTCACCCCTCCACTTT. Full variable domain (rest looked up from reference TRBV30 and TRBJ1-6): SQTIHQWPATLVQPVGSPLSLECTVEGTSNPNLYWYRQAAGRGLQLLFYSVGIGQISSEVPQNLSASRPQDRQFILSSKKLLLSDSGFYLCAWRGQGRSPLHFGNGTRLTVT.

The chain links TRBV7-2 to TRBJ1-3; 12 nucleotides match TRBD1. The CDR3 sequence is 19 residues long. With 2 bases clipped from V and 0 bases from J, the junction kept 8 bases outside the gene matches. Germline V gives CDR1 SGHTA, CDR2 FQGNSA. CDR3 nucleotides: TGTGCCAGCAGCTTACCCGGGACAGGGGGCTTAACCTCTGGAAACACCATATATTTT. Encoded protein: CASSLPGTGGLTSGNTIYF.

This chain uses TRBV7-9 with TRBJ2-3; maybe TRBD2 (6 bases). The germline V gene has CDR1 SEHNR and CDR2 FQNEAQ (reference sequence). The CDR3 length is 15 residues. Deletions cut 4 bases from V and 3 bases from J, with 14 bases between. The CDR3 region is CASSSLPRGTDTQYF. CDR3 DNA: TGTGCCAGCAGCTCTCTACCCCGGGGGACAGATACGCAGTATTTT.

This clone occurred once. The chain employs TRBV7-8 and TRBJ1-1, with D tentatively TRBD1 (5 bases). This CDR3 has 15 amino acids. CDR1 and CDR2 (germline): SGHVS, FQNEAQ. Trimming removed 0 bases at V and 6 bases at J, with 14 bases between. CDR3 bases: TGTGCCAGCAGCTTAGCAGGCAGGGCGCGTTCTGAAGCTTTCTTT. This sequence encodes CASSLAGRARSEAFF.

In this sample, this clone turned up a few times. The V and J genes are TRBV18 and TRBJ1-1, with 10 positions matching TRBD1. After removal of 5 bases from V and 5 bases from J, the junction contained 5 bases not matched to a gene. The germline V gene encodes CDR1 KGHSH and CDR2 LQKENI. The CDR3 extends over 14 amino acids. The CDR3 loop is CASSDRGPTTEAFF. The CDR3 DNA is TGTGCCAGCTCAGACAGGGGGCCAACGACTGAAGCTTTCTTT.

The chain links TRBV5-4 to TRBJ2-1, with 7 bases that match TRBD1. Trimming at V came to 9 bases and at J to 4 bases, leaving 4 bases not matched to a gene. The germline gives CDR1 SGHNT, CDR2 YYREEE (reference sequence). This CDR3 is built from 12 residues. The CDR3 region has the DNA TGTGCCATGCGACAGGGTTACAATGAGCAGTTCTTC. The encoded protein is CAMRQGYNEQFF.

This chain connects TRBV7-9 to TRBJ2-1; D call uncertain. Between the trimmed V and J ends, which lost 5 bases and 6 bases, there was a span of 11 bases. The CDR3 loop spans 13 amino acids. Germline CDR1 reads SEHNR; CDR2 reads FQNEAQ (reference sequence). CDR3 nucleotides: TGTGCCAGCAGCGCTGCGGTCGGCAATGAGCAGTTCTTC. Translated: CASSAAVGNEQFF.

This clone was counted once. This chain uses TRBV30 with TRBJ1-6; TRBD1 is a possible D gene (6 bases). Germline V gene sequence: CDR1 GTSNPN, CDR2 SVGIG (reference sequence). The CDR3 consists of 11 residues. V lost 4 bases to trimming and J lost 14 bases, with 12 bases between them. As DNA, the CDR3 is TGTGCCTGGAACAGGGCCGAAGCCCTCCACTTT. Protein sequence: CAWNRAEALHF.

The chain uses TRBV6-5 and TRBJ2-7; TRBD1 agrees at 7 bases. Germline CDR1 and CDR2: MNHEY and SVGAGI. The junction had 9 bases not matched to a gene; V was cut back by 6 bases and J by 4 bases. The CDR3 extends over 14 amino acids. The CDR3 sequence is CASRRGTARYEQYF. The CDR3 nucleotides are TGTGCCAGCAGAAGGGGGACAGCACGATACGAGCAGTACTTC.

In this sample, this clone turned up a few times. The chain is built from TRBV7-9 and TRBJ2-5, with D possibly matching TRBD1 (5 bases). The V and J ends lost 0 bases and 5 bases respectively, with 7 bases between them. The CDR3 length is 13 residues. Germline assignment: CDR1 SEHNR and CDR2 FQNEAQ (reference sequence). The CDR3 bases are TGTGCCAGCAGCTTAGCTTCAGGGGAGACCCAGTACTTC. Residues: CASSLASGETQYF.